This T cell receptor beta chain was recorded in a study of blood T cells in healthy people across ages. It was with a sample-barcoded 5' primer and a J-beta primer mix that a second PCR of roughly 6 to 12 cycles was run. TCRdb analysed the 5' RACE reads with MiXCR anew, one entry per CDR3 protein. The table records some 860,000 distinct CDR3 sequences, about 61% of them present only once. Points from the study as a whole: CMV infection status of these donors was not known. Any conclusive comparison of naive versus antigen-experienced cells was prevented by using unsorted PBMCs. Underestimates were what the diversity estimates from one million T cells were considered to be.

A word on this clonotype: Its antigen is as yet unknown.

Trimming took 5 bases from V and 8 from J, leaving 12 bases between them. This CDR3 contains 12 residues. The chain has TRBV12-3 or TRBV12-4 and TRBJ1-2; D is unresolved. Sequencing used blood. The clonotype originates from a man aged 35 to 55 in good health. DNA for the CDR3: TGTGCCAGCAGTGATGGTATTGGCGGCTACACCTTC. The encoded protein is CASSDGIGGYTF.